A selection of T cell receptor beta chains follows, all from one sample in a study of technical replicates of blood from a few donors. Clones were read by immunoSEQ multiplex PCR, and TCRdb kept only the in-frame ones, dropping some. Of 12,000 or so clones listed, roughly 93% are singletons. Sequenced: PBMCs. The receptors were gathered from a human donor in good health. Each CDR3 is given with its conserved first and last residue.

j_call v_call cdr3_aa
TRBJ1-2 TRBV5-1 CASSLGSEGGYTF
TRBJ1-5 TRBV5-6 CASSLAGQGHQPQHF
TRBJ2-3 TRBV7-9 CASSSRGAGSTDTQYF
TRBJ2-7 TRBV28 CASSSPLLAGPTYEQYF
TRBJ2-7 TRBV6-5 CASTLSPGGSYEQYF
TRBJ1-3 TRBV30 CAWRGGQGGNTIYF
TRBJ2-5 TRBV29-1 CSVGEQSAQYF
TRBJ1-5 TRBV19 CASSHSNQPQHF
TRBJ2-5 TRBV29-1 CSVEDLGGAGGPRETQYF
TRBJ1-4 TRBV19 CASRKGIGGEKLFF
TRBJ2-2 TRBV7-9 CASSLVQRENTGELFF
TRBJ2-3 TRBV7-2 CASSLVASGTDTQYF
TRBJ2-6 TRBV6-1 CASSSGGGANVLTF
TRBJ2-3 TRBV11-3 CASSWNTGGTDTQYF
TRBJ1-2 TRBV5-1 CASSLPPTNPRLGYTF
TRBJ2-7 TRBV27 CASSLGLAGVAYEQYF
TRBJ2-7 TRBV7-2 CASRRMTSGAYEQYF
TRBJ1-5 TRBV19 CASSITLEGIQPQHF
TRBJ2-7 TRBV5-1 CASSFNGEAYEQYF
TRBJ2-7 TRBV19 CASSLPGGSYEQYF
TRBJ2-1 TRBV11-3 CASSLSVSYNEQFF
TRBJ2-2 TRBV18 CASSSDRDGTGELFF
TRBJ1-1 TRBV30 CAWSRGRGPTEAFF
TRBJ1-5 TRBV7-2 CASSTNRERQHF
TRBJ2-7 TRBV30 CAWSVLAGKRSYEQYF
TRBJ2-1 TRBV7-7 CASSAQGLAGYNEQFF
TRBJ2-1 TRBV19 CASREGGDYNEQFF
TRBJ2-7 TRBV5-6 CASSLRTVSYEQYF
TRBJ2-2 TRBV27 CASSPWTGGRTGELFF
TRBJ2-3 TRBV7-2 CASSLALRGFTDTQYF
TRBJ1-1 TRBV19 CASSLDWTGRSAFF
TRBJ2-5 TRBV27 CASSPDLRVETQYF
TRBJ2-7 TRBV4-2 CASSLTAGGAYEQYF
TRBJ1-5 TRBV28 CASSLPTGSNQPQHF
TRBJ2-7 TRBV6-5 CASSYSGGSYEQYF
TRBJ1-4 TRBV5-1 CASSSQQENEKLFF
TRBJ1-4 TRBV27 CASSLQGDEKLFF
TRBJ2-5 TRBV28 CASSLTQETQYF
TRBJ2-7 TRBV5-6 CASSLARDRGHYEQYF
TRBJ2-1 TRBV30 CAWGRSANEQFF
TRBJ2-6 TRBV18 CASSPSPQGSGANVLTF
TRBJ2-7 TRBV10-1 CASSGGQGLAGTYEQYF
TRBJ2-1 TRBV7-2 CASSLGGLAGYNEQFF
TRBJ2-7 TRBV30 CAWSLGQADSYEQYF